The clone carrying this T cell receptor beta chain was found many times. What it binds is unknown. Treatment of any kind had been given to no patient before thyroid surgery. The V and J ends lost 3 bases and 9 bases respectively, with 15 bases between them. The CDR3 has 14 amino acids. Germline V gene lookup returns CDR1 SNHLY and CDR2 FYNNEI. The data were obtained in a study of metastatic and nonmetastatic thyroid tumors. About the study: Where malignant and benign thyroid patients were concerned, repertoires were compared across blood and tumor or nodule tissue. Study conclusions and caveats: It was reported that TCR beta diversity was significantly higher in malignant thyroid tumors than benign nodules, in blood and tumor.

In the study's own analysis: A classifier of distant metastasis in papillary thyroid cancer was built from CDR3 differences (across clinicopathological groups). TCRdb used MiXCR to call clones anew from the PCR reads. The V and J calls, along with clone size, are taken from TCRdb and not from the paper's own processing. The sample holds roughly 40,000 clones; roughly an eighth are singletons and the top ten take roughly 9%. The sample comprised blood. The clonotype originates from a male donor with papillary thyroid cancer or a benign thyroid nodule (not recorded which). Some clones in this sample may be carry-over from other donors' samples. The rearrangement joins TRBV2 to TRBJ1-5; no clear D gene. The DNA for the CDR3 is TGTGCCAGCAGTGAGACAAACTCACTGCGGCCCCAGCATTTT. As protein: CASSETNSLRPQHF. Full variable domain (rest looked up from reference TRBV2 and TRBJ1-5): EPEVTQTPSHQVTQMGQEVILRCVPISNHLYFYWYRQILGQKVEFLVSFYNNEISEKSEIFDDQFSVERPDGSNFTLKIRSTKLEDSAMYFCASSETNSLRPQHFGDGTRLSIL.